The 3 T cell receptor beta chains below all came from one sample that was sequenced in a study of radiotherapy plus CTLA-4 blockade in lung cancer. Method: immunoSEQ multiplex PCR; TCRdb's copy keeps in-frame clones and lacks some. This table has under 35,000 clones, roughly three quarters appearing once. Sequences were derived from peripheral blood, sampled from a patient treated with radiotherapy plus ipilimumab. The receptors here all came from a human donor with non-small cell lung cancer whose response to radiotherapy plus ipilimumab could not be evaluated.

The chain links TRBV9 to TRBJ2-1, with 11 bases lining up with TRBD2. V dropped 0 bases and J dropped 2; count of bases not matched to a gene: 7. Per germline, CDR1 SGDLS and CDR2 YYNGEE. This CDR3 region has 18 residues. The CDR3 coding sequence is TGTGCCAGCAGCGTAGCTACTAGCGGGAGTGGCACCTACAATGAGCAGTTCTTC. This sequence encodes CASSVATSGSGTYNEQFF. Using reference TRBV9 and TRBJ2-1 for the parts outside the CDR3, the full variable domain is DSGVTQTPKHLITATGQRVTLRCSPRSGDLSVYWYQQSLDQGLQFLIQYYNGEERAKGNILERFSAQQFPDLHSELNLSSLELGDSALYFCASSVATSGSGTYNEQFFGPGTRLTVL.

The chain carries TRBV13 and TRBJ1-1; no clear D gene. CDR3 length equals 14 residues. Deletions cut 4 bases from V and 4 bases from J, with 13 bases between. CDR1 PRHDT and CDR2 FYEKMQ come from the germline V gene (reference sequence). The CDR3 region is CASSSFWGGTEAFF. DNA of the CDR3: TGTGCCAGCAGCTCATTTTGGGGAGGCACTGAAGCTTTCTTT. Full variable domain (outside the CDR3, taken from reference TRBV13 and TRBJ1-1): AAGVIQSPRHLIKEKRETATLKCYPIPRHDTVYWYQQGPGQDPQFLISFYEKMQSDKGSIPDRFSAQQFSDYHSELNMSSLELGDSALYFCASSSFWGGTEAFFGQGTRLTVV.

The chain links TRBV5-1 to TRBJ2-7; 8 bases fit TRBD1. V lost 0 bases, J lost 4 bases, and 9 bases stayed unmatched. The CDR3 covers 16 residues. In germline, CDR1 is SGHRS, CDR2 YFSETQ. CDR3 region: CASSLAPGQGGYEQYF. The CDR3 nucleotides are TGCGCCAGCAGCTTGGCCCCTGGACAGGGCGGGTACGAGCAGTACTTC.